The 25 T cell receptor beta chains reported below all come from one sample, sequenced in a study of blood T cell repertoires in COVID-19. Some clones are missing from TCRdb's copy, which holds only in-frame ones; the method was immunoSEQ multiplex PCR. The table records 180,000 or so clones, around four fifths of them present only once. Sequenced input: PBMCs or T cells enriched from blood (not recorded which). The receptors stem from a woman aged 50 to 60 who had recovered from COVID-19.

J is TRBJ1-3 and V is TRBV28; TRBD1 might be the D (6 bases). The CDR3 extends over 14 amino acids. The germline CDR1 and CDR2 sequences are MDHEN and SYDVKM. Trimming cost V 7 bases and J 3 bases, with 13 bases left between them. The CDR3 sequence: CASTDGTIGNTIYF. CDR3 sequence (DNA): TGTGCCAGCACTGATGGGACAATTGGAAACACCATATATTTT.

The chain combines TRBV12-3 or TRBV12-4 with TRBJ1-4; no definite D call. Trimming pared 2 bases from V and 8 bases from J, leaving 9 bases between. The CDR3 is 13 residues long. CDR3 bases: TGTGCCAGCAGTTTAAGAACGGTGGAAAAACTGTTTTTT. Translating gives CASSLRTVEKLFF.

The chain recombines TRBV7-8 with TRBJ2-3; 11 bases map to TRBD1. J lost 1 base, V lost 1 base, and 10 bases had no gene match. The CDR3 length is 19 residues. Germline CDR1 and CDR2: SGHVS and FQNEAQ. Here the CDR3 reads CASSLEEGQGVGGTDTQYF. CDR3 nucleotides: TGTGCCAGCAGCTTAGAGGAGGGACAGGGGGTGGGAGGCACAGATACGCAGTATTTT.

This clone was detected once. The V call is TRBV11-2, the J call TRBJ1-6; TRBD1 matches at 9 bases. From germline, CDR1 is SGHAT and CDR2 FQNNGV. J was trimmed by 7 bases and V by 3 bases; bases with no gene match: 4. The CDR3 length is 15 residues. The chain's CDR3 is CASSFLGQGNSPLHF. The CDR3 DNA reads TGTGCCAGCAGCTTTCTGGGACAGGGAAATTCACCCCTCCACTTT.

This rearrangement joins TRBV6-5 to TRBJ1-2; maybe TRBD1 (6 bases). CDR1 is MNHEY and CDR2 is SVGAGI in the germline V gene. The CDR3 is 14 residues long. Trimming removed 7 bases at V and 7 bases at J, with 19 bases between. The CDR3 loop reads CASIPSGGGGGYTF. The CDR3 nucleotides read TGTGCCAGCATTCCGAGTGGGGGAGGGGGTGGCTACACCTTC.

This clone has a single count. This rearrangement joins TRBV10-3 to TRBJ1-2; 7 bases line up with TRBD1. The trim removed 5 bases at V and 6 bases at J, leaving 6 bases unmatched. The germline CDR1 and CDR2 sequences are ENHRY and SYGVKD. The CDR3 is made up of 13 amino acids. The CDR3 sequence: CAISTTGADGYTF. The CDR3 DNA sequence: TGTGCCATCAGTACTACAGGGGCGGATGGCTACACCTTC.

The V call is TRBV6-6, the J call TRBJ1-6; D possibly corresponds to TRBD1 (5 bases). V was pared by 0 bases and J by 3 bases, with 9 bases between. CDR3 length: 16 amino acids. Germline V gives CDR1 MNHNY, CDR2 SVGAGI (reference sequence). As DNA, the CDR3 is TGTGCCAGCAGTTACTCGACCAGGGACTATAATTCACCCCTCCACTTT. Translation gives CASSYSTRDYNSPLHF.

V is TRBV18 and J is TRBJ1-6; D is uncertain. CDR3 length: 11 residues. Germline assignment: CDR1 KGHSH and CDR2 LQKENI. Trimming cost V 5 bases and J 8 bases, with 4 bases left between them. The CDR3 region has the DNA TGTGCCAGCTCATCGTATTCACCCCTCCACTTT. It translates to CASSSYSPLHF. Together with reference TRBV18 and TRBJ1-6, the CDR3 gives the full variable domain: NAGVMQNPRHLVRRRGQEARLRCSPMKGHSHVYWYRQLPEEGLKFMVYLQKENIIDESGMPKERFSAEFPKEGPSILRIQQVVRGDSAAYFCASSSYSPLHFGNGTRLTVT.

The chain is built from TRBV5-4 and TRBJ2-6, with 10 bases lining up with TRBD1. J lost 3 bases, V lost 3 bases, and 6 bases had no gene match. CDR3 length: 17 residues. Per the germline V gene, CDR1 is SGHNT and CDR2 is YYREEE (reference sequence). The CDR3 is CASSSGTGAFGANVLTF. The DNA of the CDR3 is TGTGCCAGCAGCTCGGGGACAGGGGCCTTTGGGGCCAACGTCCTGACTTTC.

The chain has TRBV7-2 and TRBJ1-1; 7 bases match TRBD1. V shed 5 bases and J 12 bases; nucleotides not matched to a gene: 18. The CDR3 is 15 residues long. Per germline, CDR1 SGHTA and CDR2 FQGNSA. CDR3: CASSSGPRQGGNTFF. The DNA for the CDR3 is TGTGCCAGCAGCAGCGGACCTAGACAGGGTGGAAATACTTTCTTT.

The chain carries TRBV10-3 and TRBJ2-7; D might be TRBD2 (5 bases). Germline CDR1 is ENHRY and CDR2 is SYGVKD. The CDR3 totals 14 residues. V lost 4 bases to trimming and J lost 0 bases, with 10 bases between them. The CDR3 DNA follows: TGTGCCATCAGTGTCCGGGATCTCTCCTACGAGCAGTACGTC. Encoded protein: CAISVRDLSYEQYV.

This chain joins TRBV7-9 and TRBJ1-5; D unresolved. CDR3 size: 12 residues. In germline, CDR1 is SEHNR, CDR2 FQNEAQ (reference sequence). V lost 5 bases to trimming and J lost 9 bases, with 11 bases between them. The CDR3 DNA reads TGTGCCAGCAGCGCGGAGGGCCCGCCCCAGCATTTT. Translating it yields CASSAEGPPQHF. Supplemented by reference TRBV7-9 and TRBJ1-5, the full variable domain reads DTGVSQNPRHKITKRGQNVTFRCDPISEHNRLYWYRQTLGQGPEFLTYFQNEAQLEKSRLLSDRFSAERPKGSFSTLEIQRTEQGDSAMYLCASSAEGPPQHFGDGTRLSIL.

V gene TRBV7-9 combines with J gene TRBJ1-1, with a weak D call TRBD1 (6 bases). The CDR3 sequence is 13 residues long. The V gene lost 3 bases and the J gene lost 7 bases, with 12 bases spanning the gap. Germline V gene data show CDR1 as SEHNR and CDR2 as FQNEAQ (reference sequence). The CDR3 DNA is TGTGCCAGCAGCTTCGGGGACAAGGGTGAAGCTTTCTTT. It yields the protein CASSFGDKGEAFF. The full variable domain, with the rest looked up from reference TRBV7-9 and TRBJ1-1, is DTGVSQNPRHKITKRGQNVTFRCDPISEHNRLYWYRQTLGQGPEFLTYFQNEAQLEKSRLLSDRFSAERPKGSFSTLEIQRTEQGDSAMYLCASSFGDKGEAFFGQGTRLTVV.

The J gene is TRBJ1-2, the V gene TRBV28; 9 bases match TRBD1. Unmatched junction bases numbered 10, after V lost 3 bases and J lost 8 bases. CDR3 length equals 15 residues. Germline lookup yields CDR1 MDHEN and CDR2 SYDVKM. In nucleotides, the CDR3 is TGTGCCAGCAGTTTTCGACAGGGGGATTCCTTCGGCTACACCTTC. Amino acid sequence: CASSFRQGDSFGYTF.

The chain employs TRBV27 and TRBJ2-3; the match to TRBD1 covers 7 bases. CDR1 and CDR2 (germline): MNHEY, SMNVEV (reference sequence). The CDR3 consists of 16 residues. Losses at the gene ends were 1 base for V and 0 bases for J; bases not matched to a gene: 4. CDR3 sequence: CASSLYRGGSTDTQYF. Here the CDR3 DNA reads TGTGCCAGCAGTTTATACAGGGGCGGGAGCACAGATACGCAGTATTTT.

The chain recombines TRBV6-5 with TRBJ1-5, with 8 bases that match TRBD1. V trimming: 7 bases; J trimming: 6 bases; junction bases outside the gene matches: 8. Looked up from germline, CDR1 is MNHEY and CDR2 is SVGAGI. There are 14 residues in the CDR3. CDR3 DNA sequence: TGTGCCAGCACTGTGGGACAGGTCGGTCAGCCCCAGCATTTT. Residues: CASTVGQVGQPQHF.

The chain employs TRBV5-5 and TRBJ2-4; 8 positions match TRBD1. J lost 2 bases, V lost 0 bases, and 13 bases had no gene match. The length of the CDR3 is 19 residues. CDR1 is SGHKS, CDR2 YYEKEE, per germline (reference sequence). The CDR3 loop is CASSLEVMAGGLSKNIQYF. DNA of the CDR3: TGTGCCAGCAGCTTGGAGGTTATGGCAGGGGGCTTGTCCAAAAACATTCAGTACTTC.

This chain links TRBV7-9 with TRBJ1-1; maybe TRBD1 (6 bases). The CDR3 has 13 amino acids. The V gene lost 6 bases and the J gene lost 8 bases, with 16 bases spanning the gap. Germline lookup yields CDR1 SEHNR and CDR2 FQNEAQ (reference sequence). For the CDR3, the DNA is TGTGCCAGCAGACTATCCCCAGGGGTCGAAGCTTTCTTT. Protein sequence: CASRLSPGVEAFF. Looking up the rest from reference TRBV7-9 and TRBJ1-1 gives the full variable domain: DTGVSQNPRHKITKRGQNVTFRCDPISEHNRLYWYRQTLGQGPEFLTYFQNEAQLEKSRLLSDRFSAERPKGSFSTLEIQRTEQGDSAMYLCASRLSPGVEAFFGQGTRLTVV.

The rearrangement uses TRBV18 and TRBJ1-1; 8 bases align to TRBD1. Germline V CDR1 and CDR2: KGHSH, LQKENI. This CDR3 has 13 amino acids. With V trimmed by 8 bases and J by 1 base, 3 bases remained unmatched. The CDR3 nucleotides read TGTGCCAGCCAGGGGGCGACGAACACTGAAGCTTTCTTT. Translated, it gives CASQGATNTEAFF.

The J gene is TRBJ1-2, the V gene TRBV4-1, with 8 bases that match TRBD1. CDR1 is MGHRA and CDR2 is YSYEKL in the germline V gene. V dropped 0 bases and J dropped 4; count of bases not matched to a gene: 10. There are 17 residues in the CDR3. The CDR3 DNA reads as TGCGCCAGCAGCCAAGATCCCGGGACAGGCAGGGGCTATGGCTACACCTTC. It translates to CASSQDPGTGRGYGYTF.

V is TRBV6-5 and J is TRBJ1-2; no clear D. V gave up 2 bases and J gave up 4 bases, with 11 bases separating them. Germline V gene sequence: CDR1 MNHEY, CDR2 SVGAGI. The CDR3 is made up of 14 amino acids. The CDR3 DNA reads TGTGCCAGCAGTTACACGCGGGAAGCCTATGGCTACACCTTC. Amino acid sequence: CASSYTREAYGYTF.

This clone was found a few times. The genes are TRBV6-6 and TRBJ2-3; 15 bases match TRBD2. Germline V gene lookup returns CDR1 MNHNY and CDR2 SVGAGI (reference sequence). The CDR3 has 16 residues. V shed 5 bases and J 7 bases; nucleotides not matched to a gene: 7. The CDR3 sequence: CASSGGTSGRSYTQYF. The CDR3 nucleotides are TGTGCCAGCAGTGGAGGGACTAGCGGGAGGTCTTATACGCAGTATTTT.

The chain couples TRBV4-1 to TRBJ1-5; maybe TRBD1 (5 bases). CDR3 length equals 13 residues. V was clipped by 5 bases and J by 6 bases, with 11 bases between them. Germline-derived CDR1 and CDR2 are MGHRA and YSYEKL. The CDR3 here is CASSSGEGQPQHF. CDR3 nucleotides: TGCGCCAGCAGCTCGGGGGAGGGTCAGCCCCAGCATTTT.

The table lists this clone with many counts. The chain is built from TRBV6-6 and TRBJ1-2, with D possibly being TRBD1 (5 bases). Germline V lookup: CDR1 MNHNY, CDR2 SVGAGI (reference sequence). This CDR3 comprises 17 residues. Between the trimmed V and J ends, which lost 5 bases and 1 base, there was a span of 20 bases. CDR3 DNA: TGTGCCAGCAGTCCTAACGGGGCGGGGAGTAGTAACTATGGCTACACCTTC. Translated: CASSPNGAGSSNYGYTF.

The CDR3 region is CASSSKTGGRETQYF. As DNA, the CDR3 is TGTGCCAGCAGTTCCAAGACAGGGGGCCGAGAGACCCAGTACTTC. This sequence joins TRBV6-5 and TRBJ2-5; 10 bases match TRBD1. CDR3 size: 15 residues. Trimming took 4 bases from V and 4 from J; bases not matched to a gene: 6. Germline values: CDR1 MNHEY, CDR2 SVGAGI.